Listed here are 16 T cell receptor beta chains from one sample, sequenced in a study of Ad26.COV2.S vaccination and SARS-CoV-2 variants. Libraries were prepared by immunoSEQ multiplex PCR; TCRdb keeps only in-frame clonotypes and omits some of them. The table lists approximately 400,000 clones, about 90% of them singletons. Material: peripheral blood, obtained after recovery from COVID-19. The source is a human donor who had recovered from COVID-19.

V usage is TRBV28 and J usage is TRBJ2-3, with D hard to call. Germline CDR1 reads MDHEN; CDR2 reads SYDVKM. V gave up 3 bases and J gave up 0 bases, with 10 bases separating them. The CDR3 is made up of 15 amino acids. CDR3 bases: TGTGCCAGCAGTTTTAACCTAGGAAGCACAGATACGCAGTATTTT. Translation: CASSFNLGSTDTQYF.

CDR3 in DNA: TGCGCCAGCAGTGAGAGGGGGGGATGGGGACGCACAGATACGCAGTATTTT. Its translation: CASSERGGWGRTDTQYF. The chain employs TRBV10-1 and TRBJ2-3; possibly TRBD2 for D (7 bases). The V gene lost 2 bases and the J gene lost 1 base, with 16 bases spanning the gap. CDR1 and CDR2 (germline): WNHNN, SYGVQD (reference sequence). The CDR3 totals 17 residues.

This rearrangement joins TRBV19 to TRBJ2-3, with D possibly being TRBD1 or TRBD2 (6 bases each). The V and J ends lost 10 bases and 2 bases respectively, with 16 bases between them. CDR1 LNHDA and CDR2 SQIVND come from the germline V gene (reference sequence). This CDR3 comprises 14 residues. CDR3 sequence: CAISQRGVTDTQYF. CDR3 DNA sequence: TGTGCCATCTCACAGAGGGGGGTCACAGATACGCAGTATTTT. Looking up the rest from reference TRBV19 and TRBJ2-3 gives the full variable domain: DGGITQSPKYLFRKEGQNVTLSCEQNLNHDAMYWYRQDPGQGLRLIYYSQIVNDFQKGDIAEGYSVSREKKESFPLTVTSAQKNPTAFYLCAISQRGVTDTQYFGPGTRLTVL.

The chain has TRBV7-2 and TRBJ1-1; 8 nucleotides line up with TRBD1. CDR1 is SGHTA and CDR2 is FQGNSA in the germline V gene. V lost 1 base to trimming and J lost 0 bases; unmatched junction nucleotides: 7. The CDR3 extends over 17 amino acids. The CDR3: CASSLGWGQAVNTEAFF. The CDR3 bases are TGTGCCAGCAGCTTAGGATGGGGACAGGCGGTGAACACTGAAGCTTTCTTT.

V is TRBV29-1 and J is TRBJ2-7, with 9 bases matching TRBD1. Per germline, CDR1 SQVTM and CDR2 ANQGSEA. The length of the CDR3 is 12 residues. V shed 3 bases, J shed 3 bases, and the junction held 0 bases outside the gene matches. The CDR3 reads CSVETGGYEQYF. DNA for the CDR3: TGCAGCGTTGAGACAGGGGGCTACGAGCAGTACTTC.

The chain is built from TRBV2 and TRBJ1-1; the D is unclear. V lost 1 base and J 6 bases, leaving 6 bases between the germline ends. Germline V CDR1 and CDR2: SNHLY, FYNNEI. CDR3 length equals 12 residues. CDR3 coding DNA: TGTGCCAGCAGTGAAGAGGTTCCTGAAGCTTTCTTT. This sequence encodes CASSEEVPEAFF.

The chain employs TRBV3-1 (or the pseudogene TRBV3-2) and TRBJ2-7, with D uncertain. The CDR3 runs to 16 residues. CDR1 is LGHDT, CDR2 YNNKEL, per germline (reference sequence). V shed 4 bases and J shed 6 bases, with 22 bases lying between them. The CDR3: CASSPTIQGLGPEQYF. CDR3 DNA sequence: TGTGCCAGCAGCCCAACCATTCAAGGTTTAGGGCCCGAGCAGTACTTC.

This chain links TRBV18 with TRBJ2-4; 9 bases fit TRBD1. In germline, CDR1 is KGHSH, CDR2 LQKENI. After removal of 5 bases from V and 0 bases from J, the junction contained 5 bases not matched to a gene. CDR3 size: 16 residues. The CDR3 DNA follows: TGTGCCAGCTCATTGGACAGGGGACTAGCCAAAAACATTCAGTACTTC. It is translated as CASSLDRGLAKNIQYF. The full variable domain, completed using reference TRBV18 and TRBJ2-4, is NAGVMQNPRHLVRRRGQEARLRCSPMKGHSHVYWYRQLPEEGLKFMVYLQKENIIDESGMPKERFSAEFPKEGPSILRIQQVVRGDSAAYFCASSLDRGLAKNIQYFGAGTRLSVL.

This clone was seen only once. The chain combines TRBV29-1 with TRBJ1-1; a possible D gene is TRBD1 (5 bases). Trimming took 7 bases from V and 2 from J, leaving 17 bases between them. The CDR3 consists of 14 residues. Looked up from germline, CDR1 is SQVTM and CDR2 is ANQGSEA. The CDR3 coding sequence is TGCAGCGACCTCGCGGGGGTGAGCAACACTGAAGCTTTCTTT. As protein: CSDLAGVSNTEAFF.

The chain employs TRBV6-5 and TRBJ1-1; possibly TRBD1 for D (5 bases). Trimming took off 3 bases at V and 4 bases at J, with 15 bases between the two ends. Per germline, CDR1 MNHEY and CDR2 SVGAGI. The CDR3 spans 15 residues. CDR3 sequence: CASSYSGHEGTEAFF. In nucleotides, the CDR3 is TGTGCCAGCAGTTATTCGGGGCATGAGGGCACTGAAGCTTTCTTT.

This rearrangement joins TRBV6-5 to TRBJ2-7; 7 bases match TRBD2. This CDR3 has 16 residues. The germline CDR1 and CDR2 sequences are MNHEY and SVGAGI. Trimming cost V 2 bases and J 2 bases; bases outside gene matches: 9. CDR3 nucleotides: TGTGCCAGCAGTTACCGTAGCGGGCAGGGACCCTACGAGCAGTACTTC. This translates into CASSYRSGQGPYEQYF.

This clone appeared a single time. V and J are TRBV10-3 and TRBJ1-2; a weak D match, TRBD1 (6 bases). Trimming left V 7 bases short and J 2 bases short, with 17 bases between. There are 15 residues in the CDR3. CDR1 and CDR2 from the germline V gene are ENHRY and SYGVKD. The CDR3 sequence: CAIKSVDSQNYGYTF. The CDR3 coding sequence is TGTGCCATCAAAAGCGTGGACAGCCAGAACTATGGCTACACCTTC.

V and J are TRBV11-1 and TRBJ1-1, with D uncertain. The germline V gene has CDR1 SGHAT and CDR2 FQDESV (reference sequence). The CDR3 is made up of 15 amino acids. The V end lost 5 bases, the J end lost 0 bases, and 13 bases lay between the germline ends. CDR3 amino acids: CASSRARHVNTEAFF. The CDR3 DNA sequence: TGTGCCAGCAGCCGCGCCCGACACGTGAACACTGAAGCTTTCTTT.

This sequence joins TRBV27 and TRBJ2-3, with a tentative D call TRBD1 (6 bases). This CDR3 comprises 17 residues. Per germline, CDR1 MNHEY and CDR2 SMNVEV (reference sequence). V was cut by 5 bases and J by 2 bases, with 20 bases left in between. This CDR3 reads CASSPSTGQIFTDTQYF. The CDR3 DNA reads TGTGCCAGCAGTCCGAGTACGGGACAAATATTCACAGATACGCAGTATTTT.

The chain couples TRBV14 to TRBJ2-1, with D possibly matching TRBD2 (6 bases). CDR1 is SGHDN and CDR2 is FVKESK in the germline V gene. Trimming removed 0 bases at V and 0 bases at J, with 15 bases between. The CDR3 has 18 amino acids. The chain's CDR3 is CASSQEGGTSFSYNEQFF. The CDR3 coding sequence is TGTGCCAGCAGCCAAGAGGGTGGGACTTCTTTCTCCTACAATGAGCAGTTCTTC.

The chain joins TRBV5-6 to TRBJ1-6, with D uncertain. Per the germline V gene, CDR1 is SGHDT and CDR2 is YYEEEE. V was shortened by 1 base and J by 0 bases, with 5 bases between the two germline ends. This CDR3 comprises 15 residues. In DNA, the CDR3 is TGTGCCAGCAGCTTGCAGAACTCCTATAATTCACCCCTCCACTTT. Translating it yields CASSLQNSYNSPLHF.